The 26 T cell receptor beta chains below were found in one sample sequenced in a study of Ad26.COV2.S vaccination and SARS-CoV-2 variants. Treatment specified: 15 to 20 received Ad26.COV2.S at low or high dose, single or two shots; several received placebo; per-sample allocation not given. Sampling was done on day 63 after the first vaccine or placebo injection. Data came from immunoSEQ multiplex PCR; TCRdb stores just in-frame clones and leaves some out. The table records roughly 420,000 clones, roughly nine tenths of them present only once. Sequenced here: peripheral blood, sampled in a trial of Ad26.COV2.S vaccine versus placebo. The receptors shown here come from a person aged 18-60 years who received the Ad26.COV2.S COVID-19 vaccine or a placebo.

The genes are TRBV10-3 and TRBJ1-2; 9 nucleotides align to TRBD1. Germline CDR1 ENHRY, CDR2 SYGVKD. CDR3 length: 14 residues. Unmatched junction bases numbered 5, after V lost 4 bases and J lost 5 bases. Here the CDR3 reads CAISVGQGRYGYTF. The CDR3 nucleotides are TGTGCCATCAGTGTGGGACAGGGTCGGTATGGCTACACCTTC.

This clone came up once. The chain carries TRBV7-2 and TRBJ2-2; 12 nucleotides line up with TRBD2. The CDR3 extends over 16 amino acids. V trimming: 4 bases; J trimming: 3 bases; junction bases outside the gene matches: 3. Germline-derived CDR1 and CDR2 are SGHTA and FQGNSA. DNA for the CDR3: TGTGCCAGCAGCTCTCTAGCGGGAGGGGACACCGGGGAGCTGTTTTTT. Protein: CASSSLAGGDTGELFF.

The chain carries TRBV3-1 (or the pseudogene TRBV3-2) and TRBJ2-1; TRBD2 matches at 10 bases. V lost 2 bases, J lost 8 bases, and 3 bases stayed unmatched. Germline CDR1 and CDR2: LGHDT and YNNKEL (reference sequence). The length of the CDR3 is 14 residues. CDR3 loop: CASSQLAGEYEQFF. The CDR3 DNA is TGTGCCAGCAGCCAACTAGCGGGGGAGTATGAGCAGTTCTTC.

V is TRBV5-1 and J is TRBJ2-5; 11 nucleotides match TRBD2. From germline, CDR1 is SGHRS and CDR2 YFSETQ. This CDR3 has 15 residues. V shed 0 bases and J 5 bases; nucleotides not matched to a gene: 3. CDR3 coding DNA: TGCGCCAGCAGCTTGGCTTCTAGCGGGGGGGAGACCCAGTACTTC. Translated: CASSLASSGGETQYF. The full variable domain, completed using reference TRBV5-1 and TRBJ2-5, is KAGVTQTPRYLIKTRGQQVTLSCSPISGHRSVSWYQQTPGQGLQFLFEYFSETQRNKGNFPGRFSGRQFSNSRSEMNVSTLELGDSALYLCASSLASSGGETQYFGPGTRLLVL.

This clone was counted between two and nine times. The chain recombines TRBV6-5 with TRBJ2-2, with 7 bases aligning to TRBD2. J gave up 3 bases and V 8 bases, and 9 bases lay outside the gene matches. The CDR3 covers 15 residues. The V gene's germline CDR1 is MNHEY and CDR2 SVGAGI. The CDR3 is CASWRGFMDTGELFF. Here the CDR3 DNA reads TGTGCCAGCTGGCGGGGGTTTATGGACACCGGGGAGCTGTTTTTT.

The chain carries TRBV4-3 and TRBJ2-2; tentatively, D is TRBD1 (5 bases). CDR1 and CDR2 from the germline V gene are LGHNA and YSLEER. V was pared by 1 base and J by 2 bases, with 8 bases between. This CDR3 has 15 amino acids. CDR3 region: CASSQGTFNTGELFF. The CDR3 DNA reads TGCGCCAGCAGCCAAGGGACATTTAACACCGGGGAGCTGTTTTTT.

This clone was seen a handful of times. The rearrangement uses TRBV5-1 and TRBJ1-2; no clear D. The CDR3 is 14 residues long. Per germline, CDR1 SGHRS and CDR2 YFSETQ. Between the trimmed V and J ends, which lost 0 bases and 4 bases, there was a span of 10 bases. The CDR3 region has the DNA TGCGCCAGCAGCTTGGATGCGGGAAGCTATGGCTACACCTTC. This encodes CASSLDAGSYGYTF.

The rearrangement joins TRBV5-6 to TRBJ2-5; D is ambiguous. The CDR3 is 15 amino acids. The germline gives CDR1 SGHDT, CDR2 YYEEEE. Trimming removed 3 bases from V and 14 bases from J, with 26 bases in between. The CDR3 here is CASSSGSRPPRRQYF. Written as DNA, the CDR3 is TGTGCCAGCAGCTCGGGTAGCCGTCCTCCCCGCCGGCAATACTTC.

The rearrangement uses TRBV7-3 and TRBJ1-6; tentative D call: TRBD1 (5 bases). The CDR3 is 15 amino acids. Trimming stripped 2 bases from V and 6 bases from J, with 11 bases between. Germline CDR1 is SGHTA and CDR2 is FQGTGA. The CDR3 region has the DNA TGTGCCAGCAGCTTATATCAGGGTGGTAATTCACCCCTCCACTTT. Its protein product is CASSLYQGGNSPLHF.

V and J are TRBV5-4 and TRBJ2-7; a weak D match, TRBD1 (6 bases). Germline assignment: CDR1 SGHNT and CDR2 YYREEE (reference sequence). Trimming removed 5 bases from V and 4 bases from J, with 22 bases in between. The CDR3 runs to 16 residues. The CDR3 bases are TGTGCCAGCAGTTTAGCCGGGACATTCGTCTCATACGAGCAGTACGTC. It is translated as CASSLAGTFVSYEQYV.

CDR3 sequence reads: CASSDGLNTEAFF. The CDR3 DNA sequence: TGTGCCAGCTCCGACGGCTTGAACACTGAAGCTTTCTTT. The chain uses TRBV18 and TRBJ1-1, with no clear D. Trimming cost V 6 bases and J 0 bases, with 8 bases left between them. CDR3 length: 13 amino acids. Germline CDR1 is KGHSH and CDR2 is LQKENI. The entire variable domain, with the rest obtained from reference TRBV18 and TRBJ1-1, is as follows: NAGVMQNPRHLVRRRGQEARLRCSPMKGHSHVYWYRQLPEEGLKFMVYLQKENIIDESGMPKERFSAEFPKEGPSILRIQQVVRGDSAAYFCASSDGLNTEAFFGQGTRLTVV.

The chain is built from TRBV2 and TRBJ2-5, with D tentatively TRBD2 (5 bases). V lost 8 bases, J lost 4 bases, and 11 bases lay in between. Germline V gene data show CDR1 as SNHLY and CDR2 as FYNNEI. CDR3 length: 12 amino acids. The CDR3 bases are TGTGCCAGCTGTAGGGAGAGAGAGACCCAGTACTTC. This encodes CASCRERETQYF.

The chain recombines TRBV4-1 with TRBJ1-1; D is perhaps TRBD1 (6 bases). The germline gives CDR1 MGHRA, CDR2 YSYEKL. This CDR3 has 15 residues. V lost 4 bases and J 1 base, leaving 13 bases between the germline ends. The CDR3 protein is CASSPPRGWNTEAFF. CDR3 in DNA: TGCGCCAGCAGCCCCCCTAGGGGGTGGAACACTGAAGCTTTCTTT.

The chain combines TRBV5-1 with TRBJ2-2, with D tentatively TRBD1 (6 bases). CDR1 is SGHRS and CDR2 is YFSETQ in the germline V gene. There are 16 residues in the CDR3. The germline V and J ends were trimmed by 2 bases and 3 bases, with 14 bases remaining between them. The CDR3 region is CASSLSGQRYTGELFF. CDR3 nucleotide sequence: TGCGCCAGCAGCTTATCGGGACAACGGTACACCGGGGAGCTGTTTTTT.

The gene calls are TRBV21-1 and TRBJ2-1; no check of the table's D call, TRBD2, against the DNA was made. TRBV21-1 is tagged as a pseudogene. This CDR3 contains 16 residues. The DNA of the CDR3 is TGTGCCAGCAGAACGGGGGAAGCGGGAGGTGGTGCCGAGCAGTTCTTC. It specifies CASRTGEAGGGAEQFF.

This chain links TRBV6-4 with TRBJ2-7; D may match TRBD1 or TRBD2 (5 bases each). Germline V lookup: CDR1 MRHNA, CDR2 SNTAGT. The V gene lost 2 bases and the J gene lost 5 bases, with 19 bases spanning the gap. The CDR3 loop spans 16 amino acids. The CDR3 coding sequence is TGTGCCAGCAGTGACCCTTGGGACCGTGAAGGCCACGAGCAGTACGTC. Its translation: CASSDPWDREGHEQYV.

The rearrangement links TRBV29-1 to TRBJ2-1; 13 bases are shared with TRBD2. The CDR3 runs to 18 residues. Germline CDR1 reads SQVTM; CDR2 reads ANQGSEA. Trimming removed 7 bases from V and 10 bases from J; junction bases left unmatched: 22. The CDR3 loop reads CSGSTNGLAGVLYTEQFF. DNA for the CDR3: TGCAGCGGATCCACCAATGGACTAGCGGGAGTATTGTATACGGAGCAGTTCTTC.

The chain joins TRBV11-2 to TRBJ2-7; the D is unclear. This CDR3 is 15 amino acids long. From germline, CDR1 is SGHAT and CDR2 FQNNGV. The V and J ends lost 5 bases and 3 bases respectively, with 17 bases between them. Written as DNA, the CDR3 is TGTGCCAGCAGCCTAACCTGGACGGATAACTACGAGCAGTACGTC. It is translated as CASSLTWTDNYEQYV.

This clone was observed a handful of times. This chain connects TRBV4-3 to TRBJ1-6, with 9 bases fitting TRBD1. Trimming took 5 bases from V and 7 from J; bases not matched to a gene: 9. Per the germline V gene, CDR1 is LGHNA and CDR2 is YSLEER. The CDR3 covers 16 residues. The DNA for the CDR3 is TGCGCCAGCAGCTACAGACAGGGGGTCTACAATTCACCCCTCCACTTT. This translates into CASSYRQGVYNSPLHF.

This clone was seen more than once but under ten times. V is TRBV5-1 and J is TRBJ2-7; TRBD1 might be the D (6 bases). The CDR3 is 14 residues long. CDR1 is SGHRS, CDR2 YFSETQ, per germline. V was pared by 1 base and J by 7 bases, with 15 bases between. CDR3 in amino acids: CASSLLGHSQEQYF. CDR3 in DNA: TGCGCCAGCAGCTTGTTGGGACATTCCCAGGAGCAGTACTTC.

This chain uses TRBV5-8 with TRBJ2-1; maybe TRBD2 (6 bases). With 1 base removed from V and 0 bases from J, the gap between germline ends came to 8 bases. This CDR3 has 15 residues. Germline values: CDR1 SGHTS, CDR2 YDEGEE. This CDR3 is CASSLYGSSYNEQFF. The DNA for the CDR3 is TGTGCCAGCAGCTTGTACGGGAGCTCCTACAATGAGCAGTTCTTC.

The chain joins TRBV6-5 to TRBJ1-1; D not certain. The V gene's germline CDR1 is MNHEY and CDR2 SVGAGI. The V gene lost 6 bases and the J gene lost 5 bases, with 13 bases spanning the gap. The CDR3 is 13 amino acids. CDR3 residues: CASSLGGTTEAFF. CDR3 bases: TGTGCCAGCAGCCTGGGAGGTACGACTGAAGCTTTCTTT.

The chain uses TRBV6-5 and TRBJ2-4; D uncertain. V was cut by 5 bases and J by 0 bases, with 8 bases left in between. The CDR3 covers 14 residues. The germline V gene encodes CDR1 MNHEY and CDR2 SVGAGI. The CDR3 bases are TGTGCCAGCAGTCACGTGGTAGCCAAAAACATTCAGTACTTC. It translates to CASSHVVAKNIQYF.

The gene calls are TRBV28 and TRBJ1-1; D possibly corresponds to TRBD1 (5 bases). V lost 8 bases, J lost 2 bases, and 12 bases lay in between. Germline CDR1 is MDHEN and CDR2 is SYDVKM. The CDR3 is 13 amino acids. The CDR3: CASFEQVNTEAFF. The CDR3 coding sequence is TGTGCCAGCTTTGAACAGGTTAACACTGAAGCTTTCTTT.

The V call is TRBV24-1, the J call TRBJ2-3; tentatively, D is TRBD1 or TRBD2 (5 bases each). V gave up 6 bases and J gave up 2 bases, with 14 bases separating them. The CDR3 covers 15 residues. Germline V CDR1 and CDR2: KGHDR, SFDVKD. CDR3 amino acids: CATSSWGTLTDTQYF. CDR3 in DNA: TGTGCCACCAGTTCTTGGGGGACCCTCACAGATACGCAGTATTTT.

This clone showed up just once. The chain carries TRBV5-1 and TRBJ2-7, with D possibly being TRBD1 or TRBD2 (5 bases each). Germline V gives CDR1 SGHRS, CDR2 YFSETQ. This CDR3 comprises 14 residues. Trimming cost V 2 bases and J 5 bases, with 14 bases left between them. The CDR3 bases are TGCGCCAGCAGCTTTACGGGTTTGGGGGACGAGCAGTACTTC. Its translation: CASSFTGLGDEQYF.